Following are 23 T cell receptor beta chains from one sample sequenced in a study of early T cells in non-severe SARS-CoV-2 infection. TCRdb reprocessed the 5' RACE reads with MiXCR, giving one entry per CDR3 protein. The sample holds roughly 100,000 distinct CDR3 sequences, over 9.5% seen once. The sequenced sample was whole blood, obtained at baseline. Every receptor here comes from an adult who was a healthcare worker with PCR-confirmed SARS-CoV-2 infection or an uninfected control (not recorded which).

The sample holds many counts of this clonotype. This chain connects TRBV12-3 or TRBV12-4 to TRBJ1-1; D is uncertain. Between the trimmed V and J ends, which lost 2 bases and 1 base, there was a span of 8 bases. The CDR3 has 14 residues. CDR3 amino acids: CASSLTLSNTEAFF. CDR3 nucleotide sequence: TGTGCCAGCAGTTTAACCCTATCGAACACTGAAGCTTTCTTT.

This clonotype showed up just a few times. The chain uses TRBV19 and TRBJ1-4; D is uncertain. Deletions cut 1 base from V and 7 bases from J, with 13 bases between. Germline lookup yields CDR1 LNHDA and CDR2 SQIVND (reference sequence). This CDR3 has 15 amino acids. The CDR3 DNA reads TGTGCCAGTAGTATAGCAGCAAGAGGAAGTGAAAAACTGTTTTTT. This translates into CASSIAARGSEKLFF.

This clonotype has just a few counts. The J gene is TRBJ1-1, the V gene TRBV10-1; the D gene is possibly TRBD1 (6 bases). CDR3 length equals 13 residues. In germline, CDR1 is WNHNN, CDR2 SYGVQD (reference sequence). The V and J ends lost 6 bases and 3 bases respectively, with 11 bases between them. CDR3 residues: CASSPQGHTEAFF. The CDR3 nucleotides are TGCGCCAGCAGCCCCCAGGGGCACACTGAAGCTTTCTTT.

The CDR3 loop is CASSPGPLQETQYF. For the CDR3, the DNA is TGCGCCAGCAGCCCGGGACCCCTCCAAGAGACCCAGTACTTC. This chain connects TRBV5-1 to TRBJ2-5; D is perhaps TRBD1 or TRBD2 (5 bases each). V lost 4 bases to trimming and J lost 1 base, with 11 bases between them. Germline V gene sequence: CDR1 SGHRS, CDR2 YFSETQ. The CDR3 extends over 14 amino acids.

This chain connects TRBV28 to TRBJ2-7; 10 bases agree with TRBD1. V dropped 6 bases and J dropped 5; count of bases not matched to a gene: 10. This CDR3 region has 15 residues. Germline CDR1 is MDHEN and CDR2 is SYDVKM. The DNA for the CDR3 is TGTGCCAGCAGCCAAACAGGACAGGGGGTCCACGAGCAGTACTTC. It is translated as CASSQTGQGVHEQYF.

This sequence joins TRBV20-1 and TRBJ2-7, with D possibly being TRBD1 or TRBD2 (5 bases each). Per the germline V gene, CDR1 is DFQATT and CDR2 is SNEGSKA (reference sequence). The ends were cut back, 1 base at V and 3 bases at J, with 10 bases in the middle. The CDR3 extends over 13 amino acids. In DNA, the CDR3 is TGCAGTGCTAGAGGGGACCAACTCTACGAGCAGTACTTC. This sequence encodes CSARGDQLYEQYF.

The rearrangement links TRBV19 to TRBJ1-2; D is ambiguous. Trimming removed 4 bases at V and 5 bases at J, with 17 bases between. The CDR3 contains 15 residues. CDR1 and CDR2 (germline): LNHDA, SQIVND (reference sequence). CDR3 residues: CASSTSRRITYGYTF. CDR3 in DNA: TGTGCCAGTAGTACCTCGCGACGGATCACTTATGGCTACACCTTC.

The chain recombines TRBV10-3 with TRBJ2-5; tentatively, D is TRBD2 (6 bases). The CDR3 runs to 17 residues. CDR1 is ENHRY and CDR2 is SYGVKD in the germline V gene. V was pared by 6 bases and J by 1 base, with 21 bases between. DNA for the CDR3: TGTGCCATCAGCCGGACTAATCCCGGGACCCTCCAAGAGACCCAGTACTTC. The encoded protein is CAISRTNPGTLQETQYF.

V gene TRBV28 combines with J gene TRBJ2-7; 8 nucleotides line up with TRBD1. CDR1 is MDHEN, CDR2 SYDVKM, per germline. This CDR3 has 13 residues. The trim removed 6 bases at V and 7 bases at J, leaving 8 bases unmatched. The CDR3, as DNA: TGTGCCAGCAGCCCCAGGGGGCTAAGTGAGCAGTACTTC. It codes for CASSPRGLSEQYF.

The gene calls are TRBV30 and TRBJ2-2; D not resolved. The CDR3 spans 10 residues. V was clipped by 8 bases and J by 6 bases, with 7 bases between them. Germline V gene sequence: CDR1 GTSNPN, CDR2 SVGIG (reference sequence). The CDR3 sequence is CAAPAGELFF. CDR3 bases: TGTGCCGCCCCGGCCGGGGAGCTGTTTTTT.

The sample holds a few counts of this clonotype. The chain employs TRBV9 and TRBJ2-2, with D unclear. V was trimmed by 6 bases and J by 0 bases, leaving 6 bases between them. There are 13 residues in the CDR3. CDR1 and CDR2 (germline): SGDLS, YYNGEE. CDR3 sequence reads: CASKDPNTGELFF. The DNA of the CDR3 is TGTGCCAGCAAAGATCCGAACACCGGGGAGCTGTTTTTT.

V usage is TRBV12-3 or TRBV12-4 and J usage is TRBJ2-7; TRBD1 is a possible D gene (5 bases). The CDR3 has 14 amino acids. Trimming left V 5 bases short and J 5 bases short, with 16 bases between. CDR3 in amino acids: CASSPLDKSHEQYF. CDR3 DNA: TGTGCCAGCAGTCCCCTGGACAAGTCCCACGAGCAGTACTTC.

The J gene is TRBJ1-1, the V gene TRBV28; D possibly corresponds to TRBD1 (6 bases). The CDR3 runs 14 residues. V was cut by 3 bases and J by 1 base, with 9 bases left in between. The germline gives CDR1 MDHEN, CDR2 SYDVKM. CDR3 sequence reads: CASSFGGTNTEAFF. The CDR3 DNA follows: TGTGCCAGCAGTTTTGGGGGCACGAACACTGAAGCTTTCTTT.

This chain links TRBV29-1 with TRBJ2-7; D gene ambiguous. Trimming pared 8 bases from V and 0 bases from J, leaving 11 bases between. The CDR3 runs 12 residues. CDR1 and CDR2 (germline): SQVTM, ANQGSEA. The CDR3 loop is CSTRTASYEQYF. As DNA, the CDR3 is TGCAGCACTCGGACGGCCTCCTACGAGCAGTACTTC.

This rearrangement joins TRBV20-1 to TRBJ1-1; D is unresolved. CDR1 DFQATT and CDR2 SNEGSKA come from the germline V gene (reference sequence). V dropped 2 bases and J dropped 1 base, with 20 bases sitting between them. CDR3 length: 17 residues. The DNA for the CDR3 is TGCAGTGCTAGAATCAACCGGGTTCCGGTCGCGAACACTGAAGCTTTCTTT. It codes for CSARINRVPVANTEAFF.

The chain recombines TRBV2 with TRBJ1-1; D is unresolved. Trimming took 0 bases from V and 8 from J, leaving 13 bases between them. This CDR3 is 14 amino acids long. CDR1 is SNHLY and CDR2 is FYNNEI in the germline V gene. As DNA, the CDR3 is TGTGCCAGCAGTGAAGCATCACAGCGTCAAGAAGCTTTCTTT. The encoded protein is CASSEASQRQEAFF.

This clonotype was detected only a few times. CDR3 DNA: TGTGCCAGCAGTTTGAGACAGGGGAGCGGCTACACCTTC. This translates into CASSLRQGSGYTF. The chain couples TRBV12-3 or TRBV12-4 to TRBJ1-2, with 8 bases identical to TRBD1. There are 13 residues in the CDR3. J lost 8 bases, V lost 3 bases, and 5 bases had no gene match.

This clonotype has at least ten counts. The CDR3, as DNA: TGTGCCAGCAGCTTAGTGGGCGGGAGCGTGAGTGAGCAGTTCTTC. Translating gives CASSLVGGSVSEQFF. J is TRBJ2-1 and V is TRBV7-8, with 7 bases identical to TRBD2. CDR1 and CDR2 from the germline V gene are SGHVS and FQNEAQ. With V trimmed by 1 base and J by 9 bases, 9 bases remained unmatched. The CDR3 runs to 15 residues.

This clonotype occurred many times. The rearrangement links TRBV7-9 to TRBJ2-3; D is perhaps TRBD1 (5 bases). The V gene's germline CDR1 is SEHNR and CDR2 FQNEAQ (reference sequence). Trimming shortened V by 3 bases and J by 3 bases, and 10 bases separated the two germline ends. There are 14 residues in the CDR3. The chain's CDR3 is CASSLQGRTDTQYF. CDR3 coding DNA: TGTGCCAGCAGCTTGCAGGGAAGGACAGATACGCAGTATTTT.

The chain links TRBV12-3 or TRBV12-4 to TRBJ2-3; D is ambiguous. V dropped 8 bases and J dropped 1 base, with 16 bases sitting between them. This CDR3 has 15 residues. The CDR3: CASGRRTEGTDTQYF. In DNA, the CDR3 is TGTGCCAGCGGCAGACGAACTGAAGGCACAGATACGCAGTATTTT.

This clonotype was counted between two and nine times. The gene calls are TRBV27 and TRBJ2-1; 8 positions agree with TRBD1. Trimming took 6 bases from V and 7 from J; bases not matched to a gene: 2. Germline lookup yields CDR1 MNHEY and CDR2 SMNVEV (reference sequence). The CDR3 covers 12 residues. The CDR3 sequence: CASRTGVNEQFF. CDR3 nucleotides: TGTGCCAGCAGGACAGGGGTAAATGAGCAGTTCTTC.

The gene calls are TRBV5-6 and TRBJ1-6; the match to TRBD1 covers 8 bases. The CDR3 contains 14 residues. V was pared by 1 base and J by 8 bases, with 2 bases of the junction left unmatched. The germline V gene has CDR1 SGHDT and CDR2 YYEEEE. In DNA form, the CDR3 reads TGTGCCAGCAGCTTGAACAGGGGGGATTCACCCCTCCACTTT. Translating gives CASSLNRGDSPLHF.

The table lists this clonotype with a few counts. This chain uses TRBV6-1 with TRBJ2-3; 7 positions agree with TRBD2. CDR1 and CDR2 from the germline V gene are MNHNS and SASEGT. The CDR3 is 14 amino acids. The J segment lost 6 bases and the V segment lost 6 bases, leaving 9 bases of the junction unmatched. The DNA for the CDR3 is TGTGCCAGCAGGGGTGGCGGGAGTGTGGATACGCAGTATTTT. It encodes CASRGGGSVDTQYF.